This T cell receptor (beta chain) was profiled in a study of PD-1 blockade in classical Hodgkin lymphoma. This table comes from immunoSEQ multiplex PCR, and its TCRdb copy is limited to in-frame clones, with some not included. The data contain over 25,000 clones, 78% of them singletons. The germline V gene has CDR1 LGHNA and CDR2 YNFKEQ. The V segment lost 0 bases and the J segment 2 bases; nucleotides outside the gene matches: 3. This CDR3 region has 15 residues. Patients all relapsed after autologous stem cell transplantation, and there was variation in brentuximab vedotin exposure. The starting material was peripheral blood mononuclear cells (PBMCs), obtained before the second cycle of nivolumab. The receptor's source is a human donor with classical Hodgkin lymphoma. The genes are TRBV4-2 and TRBJ1-2; 7 bases are shared with TRBD1. CDR3 protein: CASSQEPGQNYGYTF. CDR3 bases: TGTGCCAGCAGCCAAGAGCCGGGACAGAACTATGGCTACACCTTC.